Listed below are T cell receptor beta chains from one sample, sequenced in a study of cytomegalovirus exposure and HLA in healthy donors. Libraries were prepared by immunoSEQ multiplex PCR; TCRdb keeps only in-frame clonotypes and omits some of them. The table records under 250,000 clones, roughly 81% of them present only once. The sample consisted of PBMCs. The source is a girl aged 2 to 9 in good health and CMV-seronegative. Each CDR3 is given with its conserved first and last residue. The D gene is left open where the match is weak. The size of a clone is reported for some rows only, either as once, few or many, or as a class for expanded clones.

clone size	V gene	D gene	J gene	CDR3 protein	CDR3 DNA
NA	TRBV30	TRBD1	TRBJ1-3	CAWGQGAGNTIYF	TGTGCCTGGGGACAGGGGGCGGGAAACACCATATATTTT
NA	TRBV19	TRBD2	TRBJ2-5	CASSLRGGRETQYF	TGTGCCAGTAGTCTTCGGGGGGGCCGAGAGACCCAGTACTTC
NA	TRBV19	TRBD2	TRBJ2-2	CASTRASGGVNTGELFF	TGTGCCAGTACGAGGGCTAGCGGGGGGGTGAACACCGGGGAGCTGTTTTTT
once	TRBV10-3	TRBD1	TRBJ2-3	CATRTGPIVIGADTQYF	TGTGCCACCCGGACAGGGCCCATCGTGATAGGCGCAGATACGCAGTATTTT
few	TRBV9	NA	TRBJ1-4	CASSRSGVGDEKLFF	TGTGCCAGCAGCCGTAGCGGGGTTGGAGATGAAAAACTGTTTTTT
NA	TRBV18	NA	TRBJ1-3	CASSPPARPAPISGNTIYF	TGTGCCAGCTCACCTCCGGCCAGGCCCGCTCCGATCTCTGGAAACACCATATATTTT
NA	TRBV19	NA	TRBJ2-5	CASNTGSQETQYF	TGTGCCAGTAACACCGGGTCCCAAGAGACCCAGTACTTC
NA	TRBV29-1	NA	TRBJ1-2	CSATGTNYGYTF	TGCAGCGCGACCGGGACAAACTATGGCTACACCTTC
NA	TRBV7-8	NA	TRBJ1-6	CASSLTVLPVNSPLHF	TGTGCCAGCAGCCTTACGGTTCTTCCCGTTAATTCACCCCTCCACTTT
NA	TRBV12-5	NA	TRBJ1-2	CASGLVGSYGYTF	TGTGCTAGTGGTTTGGTAGGGAGCTATGGCTACACCTTC
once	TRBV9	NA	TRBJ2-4	CASSSSEGRWINIQYF	TGTGCCAGCAGCTCCTCAGAGGGGAGGTGGATAAACATTCAGTACTTC
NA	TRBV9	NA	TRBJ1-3	CASSVEGIEGGNTIYF	TGTGCCAGCAGCGTAGAGGGGATTGAAGGTGGAAACACCATATATTTT
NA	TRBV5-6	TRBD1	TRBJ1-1	CASSQTWTGSTEAFF	TGTGCCAGCAGCCAAACCTGGACAGGGAGCACTGAAGCTTTCTTT
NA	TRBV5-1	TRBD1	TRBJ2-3	CASSPRTGSTDTQYF	TGCGCCAGCAGCCCACGGACAGGGTCCACAGATACGCAGTATTTT